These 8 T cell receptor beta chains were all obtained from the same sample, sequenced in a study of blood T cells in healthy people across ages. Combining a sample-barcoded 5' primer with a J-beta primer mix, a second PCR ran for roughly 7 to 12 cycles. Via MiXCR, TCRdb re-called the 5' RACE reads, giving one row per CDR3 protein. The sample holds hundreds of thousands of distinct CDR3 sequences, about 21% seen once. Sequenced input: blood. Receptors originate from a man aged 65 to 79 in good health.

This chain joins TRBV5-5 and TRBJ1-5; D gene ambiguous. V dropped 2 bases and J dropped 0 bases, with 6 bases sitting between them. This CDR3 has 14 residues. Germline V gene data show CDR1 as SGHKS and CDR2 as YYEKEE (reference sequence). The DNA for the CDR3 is TGTGCCAGCAGCTTCACAGATAGCAATCAGCCCCAGCATTTT. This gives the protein CASSFTDSNQPQHF.

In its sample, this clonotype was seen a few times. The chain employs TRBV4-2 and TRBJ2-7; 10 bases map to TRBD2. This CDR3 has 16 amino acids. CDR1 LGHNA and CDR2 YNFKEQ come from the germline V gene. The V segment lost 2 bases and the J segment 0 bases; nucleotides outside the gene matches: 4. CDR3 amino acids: CASSQRLAGDSYEQYF. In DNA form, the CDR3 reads TGTGCCAGCAGCCAACGACTAGCGGGTGACTCCTACGAGCAGTACTTC.

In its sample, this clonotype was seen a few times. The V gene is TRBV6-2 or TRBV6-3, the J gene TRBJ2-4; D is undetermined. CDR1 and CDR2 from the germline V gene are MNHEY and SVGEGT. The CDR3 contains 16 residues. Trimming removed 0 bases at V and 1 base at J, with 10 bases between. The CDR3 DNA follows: TGTGCCAGCAGTTACTCAGGGAATTCGGCCAAAAACATTCAGTACTTC. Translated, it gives CASSYSGNSAKNIQYF.

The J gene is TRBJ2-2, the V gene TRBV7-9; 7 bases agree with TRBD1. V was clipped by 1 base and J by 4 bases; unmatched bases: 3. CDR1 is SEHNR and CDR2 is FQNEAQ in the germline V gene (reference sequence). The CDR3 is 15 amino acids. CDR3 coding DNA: TGTGCCAGCAGCTTAGGGGACAGAAGCACCGGGGAGCTGTTTTTT. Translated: CASSLGDRSTGELFF.

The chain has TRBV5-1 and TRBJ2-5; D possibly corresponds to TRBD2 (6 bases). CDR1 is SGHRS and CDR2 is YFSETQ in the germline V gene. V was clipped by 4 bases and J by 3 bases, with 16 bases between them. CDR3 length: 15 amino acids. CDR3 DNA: TGCGCCAGCAGCCCCGGCGGGATAGCGGAAGAGACCCAGTACTTC. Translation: CASSPGGIAEETQYF.

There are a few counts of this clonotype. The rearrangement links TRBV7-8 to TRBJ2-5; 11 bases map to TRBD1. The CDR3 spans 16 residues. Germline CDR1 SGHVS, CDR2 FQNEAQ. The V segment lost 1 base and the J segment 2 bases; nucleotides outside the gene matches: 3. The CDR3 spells CASSLGDRGGQETQYF. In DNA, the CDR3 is TGTGCCAGCAGCTTAGGGGACAGGGGGGGACAAGAGACCCAGTACTTC.

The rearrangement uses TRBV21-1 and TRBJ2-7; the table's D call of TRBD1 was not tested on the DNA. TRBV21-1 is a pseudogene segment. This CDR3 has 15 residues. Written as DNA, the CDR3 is TGTGCCAGCCGACCTCCTCCGGGACGTATATTAGAGCAGTACTTC. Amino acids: CASRPPPGRILEQYF.

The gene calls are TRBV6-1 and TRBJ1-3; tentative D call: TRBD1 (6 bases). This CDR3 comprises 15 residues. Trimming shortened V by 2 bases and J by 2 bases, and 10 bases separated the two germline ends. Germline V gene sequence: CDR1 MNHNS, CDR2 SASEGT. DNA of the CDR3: TGTGCCAGCAGTGAACTACAGGGACCTGGAAACACCATATATTTT. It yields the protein CASSELQGPGNTIYF.